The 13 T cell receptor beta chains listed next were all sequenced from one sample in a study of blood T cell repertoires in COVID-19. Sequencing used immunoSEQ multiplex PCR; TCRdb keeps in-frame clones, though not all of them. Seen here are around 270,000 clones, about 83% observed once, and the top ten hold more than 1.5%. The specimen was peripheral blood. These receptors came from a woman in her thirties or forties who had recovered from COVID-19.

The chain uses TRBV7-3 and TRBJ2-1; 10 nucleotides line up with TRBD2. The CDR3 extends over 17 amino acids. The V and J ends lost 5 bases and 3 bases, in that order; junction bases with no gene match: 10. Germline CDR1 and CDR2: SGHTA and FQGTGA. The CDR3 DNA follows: TGTGCCAGCAGCACCCACGGACTAGCGGCTTACTACAATGAGCAGTTCTTC. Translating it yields CASSTHGLAAYYNEQFF.

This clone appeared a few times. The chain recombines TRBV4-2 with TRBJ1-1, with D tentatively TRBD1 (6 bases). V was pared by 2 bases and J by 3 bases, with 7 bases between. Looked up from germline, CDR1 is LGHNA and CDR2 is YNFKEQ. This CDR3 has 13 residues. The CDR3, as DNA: TGTGCCAGCAGCCAAAGGACAGACACTGAAGCTTTCTTT. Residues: CASSQRTDTEAFF.

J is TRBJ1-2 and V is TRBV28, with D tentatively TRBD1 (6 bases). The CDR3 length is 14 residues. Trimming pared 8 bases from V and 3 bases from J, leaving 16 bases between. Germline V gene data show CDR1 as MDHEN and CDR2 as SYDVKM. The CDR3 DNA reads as TGTGCCAGCTATGAGGGGGTTGGCTACTATGGCTACACCTTC. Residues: CASYEGVGYYGYTF.

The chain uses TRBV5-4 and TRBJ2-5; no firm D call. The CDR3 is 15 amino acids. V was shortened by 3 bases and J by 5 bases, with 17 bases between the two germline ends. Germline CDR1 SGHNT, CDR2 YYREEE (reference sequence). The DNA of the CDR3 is TGTGCCAGCAGCTCTCCTAGTGCGGTCACGGAGACCCAGTACTTC. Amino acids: CASSSPSAVTETQYF.

CDR3 sequence (DNA): TGTGCCAGCAGCTTGGGACAGAACAATGAGCAGTTCTTC. Translating gives CASSLGQNNEQFF. The chain carries TRBV11-2 and TRBJ2-1, with 7 bases aligning to TRBD1. CDR3 length: 13 amino acids. Germline loops: CDR1 SGHAT, CDR2 FQNNGV. Germline trimming cut 3 bases from V and 5 bases from J; bases unmatched to any gene: 1.

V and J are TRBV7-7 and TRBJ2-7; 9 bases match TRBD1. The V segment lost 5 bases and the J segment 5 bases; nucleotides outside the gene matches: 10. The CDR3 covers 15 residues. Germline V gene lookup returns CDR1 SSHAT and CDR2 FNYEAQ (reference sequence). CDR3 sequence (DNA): TGTGCCAGCAGCCCAAAGGACAGGGGAGGGGACGAGCAGTACTTC. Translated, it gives CASSPKDRGGDEQYF.

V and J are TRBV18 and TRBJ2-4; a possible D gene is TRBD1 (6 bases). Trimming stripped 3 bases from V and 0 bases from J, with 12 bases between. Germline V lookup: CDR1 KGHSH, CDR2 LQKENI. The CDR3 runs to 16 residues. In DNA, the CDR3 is TGTGCCAGCTCACCCCGGACAGACTTAGCCAAAAACATTCAGTACTTC. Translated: CASSPRTDLAKNIQYF. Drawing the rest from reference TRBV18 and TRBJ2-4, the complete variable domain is NAGVMQNPRHLVRRRGQEARLRCSPMKGHSHVYWYRQLPEEGLKFMVYLQKENIIDESGMPKERFSAEFPKEGPSILRIQQVVRGDSAAYFCASSPRTDLAKNIQYFGAGTRLSVL.

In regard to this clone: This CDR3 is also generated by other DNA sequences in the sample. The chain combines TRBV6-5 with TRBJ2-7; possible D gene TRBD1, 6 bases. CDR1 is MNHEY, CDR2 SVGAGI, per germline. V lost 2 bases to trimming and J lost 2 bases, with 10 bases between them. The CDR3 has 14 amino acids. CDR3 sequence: CASSYGQGTYEQYF. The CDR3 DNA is TGTGCCAGCAGTTACGGGCAGGGGACCTACGAGCAGTACTTC.

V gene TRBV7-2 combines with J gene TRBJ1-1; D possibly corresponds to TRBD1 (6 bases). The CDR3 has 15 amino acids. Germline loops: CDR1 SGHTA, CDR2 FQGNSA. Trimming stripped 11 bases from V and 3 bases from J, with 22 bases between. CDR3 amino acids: CASQIGGGAYTEAFF. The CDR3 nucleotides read TGTGCCTCACAGATAGGTGGGGGGGCATACACTGAAGCTTTCTTT.

In nucleotides, the CDR3 is TGTGCCAGCAGCCCGGGGAGAGCGGGCACCATATATTTT. Translating it yields CASSPGRAGTIYF. The chain uses TRBV3-1 (or the pseudogene TRBV3-2) and TRBJ1-3, with D uncertain. CDR3 size: 13 residues. Trimming pared 4 bases from V and 9 bases from J, leaving 13 bases between. Germline values: CDR1 LGHDT, CDR2 YNNKEL (reference sequence).

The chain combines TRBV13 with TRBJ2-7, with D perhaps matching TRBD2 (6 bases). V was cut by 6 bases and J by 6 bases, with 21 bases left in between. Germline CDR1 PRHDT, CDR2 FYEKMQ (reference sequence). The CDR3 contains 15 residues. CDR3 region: CASRMSRGGGGEQYF. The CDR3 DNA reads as TGTGCCAGCAGAATGTCGAGGGGAGGTGGAGGCGAGCAGTACTTC. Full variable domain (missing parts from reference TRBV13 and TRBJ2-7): AAGVIQSPRHLIKEKRETATLKCYPIPRHDTVYWYQQGPGQDPQFLISFYEKMQSDKGSIPDRFSAQQFSDYHSELNMSSLELGDSALYFCASRMSRGGGGEQYFGPGTRLTVT.

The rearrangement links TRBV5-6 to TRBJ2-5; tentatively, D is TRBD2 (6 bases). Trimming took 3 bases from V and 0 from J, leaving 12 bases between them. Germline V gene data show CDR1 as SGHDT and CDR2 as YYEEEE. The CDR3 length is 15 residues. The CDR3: CASSSPPGDQETQYF. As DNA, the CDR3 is TGTGCCAGCAGCTCCCCTCCGGGGGACCAAGAGACCCAGTACTTC.

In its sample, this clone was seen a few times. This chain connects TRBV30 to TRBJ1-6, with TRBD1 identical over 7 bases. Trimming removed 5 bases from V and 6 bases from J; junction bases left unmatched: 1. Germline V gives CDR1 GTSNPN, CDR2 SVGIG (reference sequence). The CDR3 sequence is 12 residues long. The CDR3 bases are TGTGCCTGGGACAGGGCTAATTCACCCCTCCACTTT. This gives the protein CAWDRANSPLHF.